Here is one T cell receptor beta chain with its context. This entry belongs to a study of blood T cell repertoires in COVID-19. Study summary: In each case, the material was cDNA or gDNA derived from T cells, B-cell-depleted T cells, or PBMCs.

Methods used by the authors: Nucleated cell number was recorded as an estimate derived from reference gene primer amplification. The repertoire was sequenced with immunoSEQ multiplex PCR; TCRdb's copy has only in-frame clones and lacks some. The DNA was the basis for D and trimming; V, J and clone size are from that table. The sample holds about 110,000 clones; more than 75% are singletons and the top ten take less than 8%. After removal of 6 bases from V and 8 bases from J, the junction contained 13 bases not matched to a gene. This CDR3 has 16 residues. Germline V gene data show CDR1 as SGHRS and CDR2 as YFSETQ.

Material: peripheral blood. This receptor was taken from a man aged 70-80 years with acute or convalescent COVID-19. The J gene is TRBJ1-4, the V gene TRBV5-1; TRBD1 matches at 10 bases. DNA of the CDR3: TGCGCCAGCAAAAGGCAGCCCGGGACAGGGGAAGAAAAACTGTTTTTT. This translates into CASKRQPGTGEEKLFF.